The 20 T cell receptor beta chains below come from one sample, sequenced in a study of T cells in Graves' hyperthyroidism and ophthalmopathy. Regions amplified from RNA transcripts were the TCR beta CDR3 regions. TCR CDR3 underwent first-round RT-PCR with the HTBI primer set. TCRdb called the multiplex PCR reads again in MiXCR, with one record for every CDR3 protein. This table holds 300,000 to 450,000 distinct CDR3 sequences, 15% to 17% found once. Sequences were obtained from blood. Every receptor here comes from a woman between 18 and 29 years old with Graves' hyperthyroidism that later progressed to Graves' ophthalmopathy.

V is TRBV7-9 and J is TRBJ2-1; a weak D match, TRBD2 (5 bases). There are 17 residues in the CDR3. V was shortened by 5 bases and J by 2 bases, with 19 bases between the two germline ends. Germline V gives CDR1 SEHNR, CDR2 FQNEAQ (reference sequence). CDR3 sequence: CASSLSRGLSPYNEQFF. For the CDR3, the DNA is TGTGCCAGCAGCCTGAGCCGGGGTCTCTCTCCCTACAATGAGCAGTTCTTC. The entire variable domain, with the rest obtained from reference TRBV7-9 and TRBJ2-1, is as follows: DTGVSQNPRHKITKRGQNVTFRCDPISEHNRLYWYRQTLGQGPEFLTYFQNEAQLEKSRLLSDRFSAERPKGSFSTLEIQRTEQGDSAMYLCASSLSRGLSPYNEQFFGPGTRLTVL.

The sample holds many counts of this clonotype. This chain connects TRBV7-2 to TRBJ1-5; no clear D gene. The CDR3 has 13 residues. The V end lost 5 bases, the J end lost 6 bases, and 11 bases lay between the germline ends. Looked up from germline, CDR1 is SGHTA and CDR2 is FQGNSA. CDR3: CASSPKAGQPQHF. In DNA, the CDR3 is TGTGCCAGCAGCCCTAAAGCGGGTCAGCCCCAGCATTTT.

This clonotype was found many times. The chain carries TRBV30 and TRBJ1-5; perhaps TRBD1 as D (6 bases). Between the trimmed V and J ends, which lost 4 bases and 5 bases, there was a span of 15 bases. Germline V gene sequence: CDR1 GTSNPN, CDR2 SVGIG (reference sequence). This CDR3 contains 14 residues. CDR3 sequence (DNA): TGTGCCTGGACCTTAACAGGGTTCGATCAGCCCCAGCATTTT. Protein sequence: CAWTLTGFDQPQHF.

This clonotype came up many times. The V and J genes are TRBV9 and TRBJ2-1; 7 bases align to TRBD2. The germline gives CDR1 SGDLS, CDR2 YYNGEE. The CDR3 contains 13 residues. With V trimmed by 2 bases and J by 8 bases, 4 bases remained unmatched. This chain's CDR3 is CASSVGTIDEQFF. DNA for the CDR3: TGTGCCAGCAGCGTCGGGACTATCGATGAGCAGTTCTTC.

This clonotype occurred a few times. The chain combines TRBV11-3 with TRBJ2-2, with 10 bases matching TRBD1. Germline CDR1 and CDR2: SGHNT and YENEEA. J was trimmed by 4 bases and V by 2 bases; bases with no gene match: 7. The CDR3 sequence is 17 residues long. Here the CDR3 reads CASSLNRGTGVTGELFF. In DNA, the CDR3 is TGTGCCAGCAGCTTAAATCGCGGGACAGGGGTCACCGGGGAGCTGTTTTTT.

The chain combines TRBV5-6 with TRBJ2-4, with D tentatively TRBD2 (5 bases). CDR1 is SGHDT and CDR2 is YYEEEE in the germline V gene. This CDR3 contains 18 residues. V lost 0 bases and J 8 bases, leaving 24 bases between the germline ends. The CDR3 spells CASSLEVGGFERLDIQYF. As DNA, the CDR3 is TGTGCCAGCAGCTTGGAAGTAGGAGGCTTTGAACGTCTAGACATTCAGTACTTC.

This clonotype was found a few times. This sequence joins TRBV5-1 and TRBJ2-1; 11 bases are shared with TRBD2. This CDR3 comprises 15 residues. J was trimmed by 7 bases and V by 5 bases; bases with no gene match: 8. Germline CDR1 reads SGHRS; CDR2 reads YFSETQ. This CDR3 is CASRLAGGSGNEQFF. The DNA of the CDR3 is TGCGCCAGCAGATTAGCGGGAGGGAGTGGTAATGAGCAGTTCTTC.

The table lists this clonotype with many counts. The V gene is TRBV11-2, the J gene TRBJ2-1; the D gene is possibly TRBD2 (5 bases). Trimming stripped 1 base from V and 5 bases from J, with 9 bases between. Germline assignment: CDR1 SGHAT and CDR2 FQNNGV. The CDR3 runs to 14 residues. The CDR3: CASSLGLADNEQFF. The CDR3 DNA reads TGTGCCAGCAGCTTAGGTCTAGCAGACAATGAGCAGTTCTTC.

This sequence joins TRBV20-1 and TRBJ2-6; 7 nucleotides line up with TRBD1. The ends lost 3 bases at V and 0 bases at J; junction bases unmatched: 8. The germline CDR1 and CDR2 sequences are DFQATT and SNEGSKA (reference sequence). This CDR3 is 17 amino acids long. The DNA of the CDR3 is TGCAGTGCTAGCCGGGACAGCTTAAGCTCTGGGGCCAACGTCCTGACTTTC. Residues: CSASRDSLSSGANVLTF.

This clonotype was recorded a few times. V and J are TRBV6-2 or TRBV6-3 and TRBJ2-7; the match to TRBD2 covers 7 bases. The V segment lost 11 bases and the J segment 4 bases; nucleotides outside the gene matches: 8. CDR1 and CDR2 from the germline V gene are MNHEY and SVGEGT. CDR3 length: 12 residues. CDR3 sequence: CAGSTGGYEQYF. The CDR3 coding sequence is TGTGCCGGATCCACCGGGGGGTACGAGCAGTACTTC.

CDR3 DNA: TGTGCCAGCTCACCAAGGACAGTGGGCACTGAAGCTTTCTTT. Protein: CASSPRTVGTEAFF. The V call is TRBV18, the J call TRBJ1-1; a weak D match, TRBD1 (6 bases). Germline CDR1 KGHSH, CDR2 LQKENI. V was trimmed by 2 bases and J by 4 bases, leaving 11 bases between them. This CDR3 spans 14 amino acids.

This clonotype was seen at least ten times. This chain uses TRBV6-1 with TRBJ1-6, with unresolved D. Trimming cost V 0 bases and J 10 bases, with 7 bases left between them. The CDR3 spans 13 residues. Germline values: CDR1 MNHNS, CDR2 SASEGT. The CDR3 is CASSEAENSPLHF. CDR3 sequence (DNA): TGTGCCAGCAGTGAAGCAGAGAACTCACCCCTCCACTTT.

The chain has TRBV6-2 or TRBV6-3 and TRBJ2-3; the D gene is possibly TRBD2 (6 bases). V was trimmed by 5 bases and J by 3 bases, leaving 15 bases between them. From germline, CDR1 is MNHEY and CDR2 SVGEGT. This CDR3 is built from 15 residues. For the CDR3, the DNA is TGTGCCAGCAGTGGCCTTTCTAGCGCTACAGATACGCAGTATTTT. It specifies CASSGLSSATDTQYF.

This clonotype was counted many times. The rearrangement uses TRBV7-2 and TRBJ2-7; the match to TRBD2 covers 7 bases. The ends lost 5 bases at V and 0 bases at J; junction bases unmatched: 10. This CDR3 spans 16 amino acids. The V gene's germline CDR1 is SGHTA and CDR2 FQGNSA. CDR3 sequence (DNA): TGTGCCAGCAGCCCCATAGCGGGTCAAAGCTCCTACGAGCAGTACTTC. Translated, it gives CASSPIAGQSSYEQYF.

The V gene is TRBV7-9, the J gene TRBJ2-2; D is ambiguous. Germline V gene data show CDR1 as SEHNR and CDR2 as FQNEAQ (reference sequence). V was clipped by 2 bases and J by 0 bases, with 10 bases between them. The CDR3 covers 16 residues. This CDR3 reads CASSLRTIANTGELFF. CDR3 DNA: TGTGCCAGCAGCTTACGGACCATCGCGAACACCGGGGAGCTGTTTTTT.

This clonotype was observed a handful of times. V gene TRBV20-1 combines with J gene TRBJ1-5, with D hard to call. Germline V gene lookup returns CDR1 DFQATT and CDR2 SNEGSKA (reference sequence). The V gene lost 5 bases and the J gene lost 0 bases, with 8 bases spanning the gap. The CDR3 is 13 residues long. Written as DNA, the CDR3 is TGCAGTGCTCCTACGGGTAGCAATCAGCCCCAGCATTTT. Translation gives CSAPTGSNQPQHF.

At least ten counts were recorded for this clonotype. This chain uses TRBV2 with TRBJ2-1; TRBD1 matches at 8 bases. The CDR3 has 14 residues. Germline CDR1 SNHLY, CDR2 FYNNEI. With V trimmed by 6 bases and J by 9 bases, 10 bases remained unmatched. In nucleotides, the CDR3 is TGTGCCAGCAGCGGGCCAGGGGGCTTAAGTGAGCAGTTCTTC. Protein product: CASSGPGGLSEQFF.

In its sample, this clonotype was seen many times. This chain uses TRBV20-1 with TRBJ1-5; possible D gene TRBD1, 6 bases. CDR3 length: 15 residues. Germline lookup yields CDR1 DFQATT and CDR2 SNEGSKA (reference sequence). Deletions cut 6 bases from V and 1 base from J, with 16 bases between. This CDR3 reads CSAPRDTGSNQPQHF. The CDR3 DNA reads TGCAGTGCCCCTCGTGATACAGGGAGCAATCAGCCCCAGCATTTT.

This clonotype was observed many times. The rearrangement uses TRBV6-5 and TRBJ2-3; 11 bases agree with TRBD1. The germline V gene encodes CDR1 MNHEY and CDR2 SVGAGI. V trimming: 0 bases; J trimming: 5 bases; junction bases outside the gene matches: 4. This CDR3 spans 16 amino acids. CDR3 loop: CASSYSPGTGGDTQYF. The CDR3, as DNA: TGTGCCAGCAGTTACTCGCCCGGGACAGGGGGAGATACGCAGTATTTT.

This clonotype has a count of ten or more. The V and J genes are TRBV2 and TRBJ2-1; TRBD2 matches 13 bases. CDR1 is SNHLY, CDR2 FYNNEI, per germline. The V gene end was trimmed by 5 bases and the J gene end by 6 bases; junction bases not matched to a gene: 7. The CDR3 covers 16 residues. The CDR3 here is CASSWTGTSGINEQFF. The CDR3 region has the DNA TGTGCCAGCAGTTGGACCGGGACTAGCGGGATCAATGAGCAGTTCTTC.